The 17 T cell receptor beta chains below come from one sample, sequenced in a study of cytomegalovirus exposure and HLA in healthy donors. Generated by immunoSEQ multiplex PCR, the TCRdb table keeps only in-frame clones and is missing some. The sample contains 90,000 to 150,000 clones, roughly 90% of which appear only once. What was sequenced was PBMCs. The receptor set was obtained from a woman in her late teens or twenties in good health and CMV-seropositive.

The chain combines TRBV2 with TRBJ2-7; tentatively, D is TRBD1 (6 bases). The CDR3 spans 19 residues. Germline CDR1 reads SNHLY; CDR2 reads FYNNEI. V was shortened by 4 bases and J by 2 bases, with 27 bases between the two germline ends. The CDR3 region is CASSGLGGTGKSFPYEQYF. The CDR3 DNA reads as TGTGCCAGCAGTGGGCTGGGTGGCACAGGGAAATCGTTCCCCTACGAGCAGTACTTC.

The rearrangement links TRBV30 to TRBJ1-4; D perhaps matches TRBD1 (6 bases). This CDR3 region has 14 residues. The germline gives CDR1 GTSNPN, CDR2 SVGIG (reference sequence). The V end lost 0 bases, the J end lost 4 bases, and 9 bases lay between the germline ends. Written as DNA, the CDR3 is TGTGCCTGGAGTGTCACAGGGAATAATGAAAAACTGTTTTTT. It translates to CAWSVTGNNEKLFF.

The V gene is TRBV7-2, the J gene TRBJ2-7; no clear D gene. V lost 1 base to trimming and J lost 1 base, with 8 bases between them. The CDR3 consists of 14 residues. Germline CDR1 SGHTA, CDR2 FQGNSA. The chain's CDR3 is CASSLGFSSYEQYF. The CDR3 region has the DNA TGTGCCAGCAGCTTAGGTTTCTCGTCCTACGAGCAGTACTTC.

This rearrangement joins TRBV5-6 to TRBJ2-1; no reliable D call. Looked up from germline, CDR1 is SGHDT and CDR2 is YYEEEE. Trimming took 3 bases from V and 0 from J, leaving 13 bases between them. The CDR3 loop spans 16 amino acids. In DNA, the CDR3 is TGTGCCAGCAGCTCCCCGACTCCTAACTCCTACAATGAGCAGTTCTTC. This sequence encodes CASSSPTPNSYNEQFF.

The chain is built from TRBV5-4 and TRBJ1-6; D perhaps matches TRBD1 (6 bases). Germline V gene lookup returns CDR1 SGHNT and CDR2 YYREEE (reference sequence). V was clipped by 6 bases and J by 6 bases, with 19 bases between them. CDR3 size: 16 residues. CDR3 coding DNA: TGTGCCAGCACCGTAGGACAGAGCTCTACTAATTCACCCCTCCACTTT. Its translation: CASTVGQSSTNSPLHF.

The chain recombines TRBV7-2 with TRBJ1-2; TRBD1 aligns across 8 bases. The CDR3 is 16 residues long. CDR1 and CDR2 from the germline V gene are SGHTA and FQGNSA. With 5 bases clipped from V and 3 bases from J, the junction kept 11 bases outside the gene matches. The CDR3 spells CASSPPGTGPYYGYTF. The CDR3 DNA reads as TGTGCCAGCAGCCCCCCGGGGACAGGCCCCTACTATGGCTACACCTTC.

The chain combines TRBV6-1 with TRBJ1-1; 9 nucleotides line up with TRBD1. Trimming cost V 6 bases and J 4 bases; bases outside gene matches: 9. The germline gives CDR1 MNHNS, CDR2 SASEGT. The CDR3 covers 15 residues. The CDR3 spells CASRPRTGALTEAFF. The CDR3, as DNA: TGTGCCAGCAGGCCCCGGACAGGGGCGCTCACTGAAGCTTTCTTT.

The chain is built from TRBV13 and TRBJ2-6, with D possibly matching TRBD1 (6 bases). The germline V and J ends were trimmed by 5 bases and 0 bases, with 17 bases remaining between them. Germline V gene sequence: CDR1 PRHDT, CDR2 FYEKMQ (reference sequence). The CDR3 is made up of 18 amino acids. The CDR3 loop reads CASSAPGHLVSGANVLTF. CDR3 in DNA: TGTGCCAGCAGCGCGCCGGGACACTTAGTCTCTGGGGCCAACGTCCTGACTTTC.

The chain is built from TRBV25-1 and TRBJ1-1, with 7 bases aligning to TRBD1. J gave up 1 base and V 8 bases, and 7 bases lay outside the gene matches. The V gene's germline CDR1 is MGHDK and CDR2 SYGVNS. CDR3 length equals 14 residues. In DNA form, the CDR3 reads TGTGCCAGCGGACTCGGGACAGCGAACACTGAAGCTTTCTTT. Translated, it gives CASGLGTANTEAFF.

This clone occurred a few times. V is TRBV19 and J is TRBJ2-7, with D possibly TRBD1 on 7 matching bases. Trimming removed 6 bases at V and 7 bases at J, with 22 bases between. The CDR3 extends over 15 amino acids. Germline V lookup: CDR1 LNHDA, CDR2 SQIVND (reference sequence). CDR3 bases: TGTGCCAGTAGCGGAGGGGGCCAGGGGCCGCGGGAGCAGTACTTC. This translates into CASSGGGQGPREQYF.

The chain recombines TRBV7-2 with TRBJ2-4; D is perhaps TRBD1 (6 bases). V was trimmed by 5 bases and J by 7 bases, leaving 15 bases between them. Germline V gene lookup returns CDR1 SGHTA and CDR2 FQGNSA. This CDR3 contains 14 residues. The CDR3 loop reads CASSRGGLENIQYF. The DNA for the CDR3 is TGTGCCAGCAGCAGAGGGGGATTGGAGAACATTCAGTACTTC.

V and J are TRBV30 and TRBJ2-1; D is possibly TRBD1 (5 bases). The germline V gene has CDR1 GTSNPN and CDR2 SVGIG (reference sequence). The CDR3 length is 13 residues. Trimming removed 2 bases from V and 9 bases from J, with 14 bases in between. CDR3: CAWSPWTQIEQFF. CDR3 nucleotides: TGTGCCTGGAGTCCATGGACACAAATTGAGCAGTTCTTC.

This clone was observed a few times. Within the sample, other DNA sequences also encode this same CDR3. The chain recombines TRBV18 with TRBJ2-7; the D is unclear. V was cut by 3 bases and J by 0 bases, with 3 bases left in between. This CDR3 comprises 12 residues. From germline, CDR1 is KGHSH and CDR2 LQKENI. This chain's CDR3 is CASSPSSYEQYF. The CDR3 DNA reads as TGTGCCAGCTCACCCTCCTCCTACGAGCAGTACTTC.

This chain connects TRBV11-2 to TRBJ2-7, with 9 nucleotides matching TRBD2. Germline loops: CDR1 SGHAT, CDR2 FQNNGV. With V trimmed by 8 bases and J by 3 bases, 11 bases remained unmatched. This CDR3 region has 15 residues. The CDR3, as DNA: TGTGCCAGCTCTACCGCTAGCGGGGACCGCTACGAGCAGTACTTC. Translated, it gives CASSTASGDRYEQYF.

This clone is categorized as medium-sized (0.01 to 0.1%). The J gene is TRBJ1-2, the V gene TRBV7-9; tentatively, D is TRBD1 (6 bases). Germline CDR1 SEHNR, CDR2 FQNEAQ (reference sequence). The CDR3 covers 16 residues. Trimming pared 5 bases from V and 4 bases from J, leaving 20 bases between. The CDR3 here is CASSRVGGEVSYGYTF. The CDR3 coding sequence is TGTGCCAGCAGCCGAGTAGGGGGTGAGGTCTCCTATGGCTACACCTTC.

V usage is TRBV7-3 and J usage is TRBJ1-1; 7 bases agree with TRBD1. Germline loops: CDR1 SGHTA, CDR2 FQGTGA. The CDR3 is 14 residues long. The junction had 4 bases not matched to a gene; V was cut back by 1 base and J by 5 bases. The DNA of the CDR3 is TGTGCCAGCAGCTTAAAAGGGACAGAAACTGAAGCTTTCTTT. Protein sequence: CASSLKGTETEAFF.

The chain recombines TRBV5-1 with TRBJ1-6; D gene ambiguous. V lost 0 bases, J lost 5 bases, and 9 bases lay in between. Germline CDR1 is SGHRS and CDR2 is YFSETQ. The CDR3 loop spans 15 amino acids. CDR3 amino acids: CASSLGSGNNSPLHF. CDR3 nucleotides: TGCGCCAGCAGCTTGGGGTCAGGCAATAATTCACCCCTCCACTTT.